This T cell receptor beta chain was found in a study of blood T cells in healthy people across ages. Study findings and constraints: Shifts in expanded clonotypes may have been confounded by donor CMV status, which was unknown.

Primers used in a second PCR of roughly 6 to 12 cycles were a sample-barcoded 5' primer and a J-beta primer mix. Via MiXCR, TCRdb re-called the 5' RACE reads, giving one row per CDR3 protein. The sample yields more than 650,000 distinct CDR3 sequences, approximately 53% seen once. To note about this clonotype: Antigen specificity is unknown.

The germline V gene has CDR1 MNHEY and CDR2 SVGAGI. The CDR3 sequence is 14 residues long. V was trimmed by 0 bases and J by 1 base, leaving 6 bases between them. The chain is built from TRBV6-5 and TRBJ1-2; no clear D gene. The TCR was taken from an elderly man in good health. Material for sequencing was blood. The CDR3 sequence: CASSYSPSNYGYTF. The CDR3 DNA sequence: TGTGCCAGCAGTTACTCCCCCAGTAACTATGGCTACACCTTC.